Here is one T cell receptor (beta chain) with its context. What it binds is unknown. The sample carries other DNA sequences with the same CDR3. Primers included in the PCR were 60 Vbeta and 13 Jbeta primers. The repertoire was sequenced with immunoSEQ multiplex PCR; TCRdb's copy has only in-frame clones and lacks some. Of 170,000 or so clones in the sample, 84% were seen once. The CDR3 length is 14 residues. The germline CDR1 and CDR2 sequences are SGHTS and YDEGEE. V was cut by 1 base and J by 0 bases, with 5 bases left in between. These data come from a study of cytomegalovirus exposure and HLA in healthy donors. Study-level results: A later analysis showed TCR association rates differing by HLA locus, peaking at DRB1 and lowest at HLA-C. The listing of 150 to 200 TCR beta chains classed them as cytomegalovirus-associated. TCR beta sequences reportedly predicted most subjects' HLA-A and HLA-B alleles accurately. Some V segments could not be told apart, so they were left out, TRBV6-2 and TRBV6-3 among them.

The clonotype was recovered from a girl aged 10 to 17 in good health and CMV-seropositive. The chain couples TRBV5-8 to TRBJ1-3; D is unresolved. Sequences were obtained from PBMCs. The CDR3 nucleotides read TGTGCCAGCAGCTTGATCGGCTCTGGAAACACCATATATTTT. This translates into CASSLIGSGNTIYF.